The 21 T cell receptor beta chains below come from one sample, sequenced in a study of blood T cell repertoires in COVID-19. TCRdb keeps only in-frame clones here, not all; method: immunoSEQ multiplex PCR. Among about 390,000 clones listed, more than 75% were seen once. The specimen was peripheral blood. The receptors come from a woman aged 60-70 years with COVID-19, enrolled during active disease.

With regard to this clone: Within the sample, other DNA sequences also encode this same CDR3. V is TRBV2 and J is TRBJ2-3; TRBD2 matches 11 bases. CDR1 is SNHLY, CDR2 FYNNEI, per germline. This CDR3 region has 15 residues. J gave up 1 base and V 4 bases, and 1 base lay outside the gene matches. CDR3 region: CASSVSGGGTDTQYF. In nucleotides, the CDR3 is TGTGCCAGCAGTGTTAGCGGGGGGGGCACAGATACGCAGTATTTT.

The sample holds one count of this clone. The rearrangement joins TRBV11-2 to TRBJ2-6; 10 positions match TRBD1. V lost 1 base and J lost 2; bases outside the gene matches: 8. The germline gives CDR1 SGHAT, CDR2 FQNNGV. This CDR3 contains 19 residues. The CDR3 loop reads CASSLGIGGQGTGANVLTF. In nucleotides, the CDR3 is TGTGCCAGCAGCTTAGGGATCGGGGGACAGGGGACTGGGGCCAACGTCCTGACTTTC.

The chain is built from TRBV30 and TRBJ1-6; TRBD1 aligns across 9 bases. The CDR3 spans 15 residues. Per the germline V gene, CDR1 is GTSNPN and CDR2 is SVGIG (reference sequence). The J segment lost 11 bases and the V segment lost 4 bases, leaving 12 bases of the junction unmatched. The CDR3 nucleotides read TGTGCCTGGATGAGACAGGGGGTCCAAAATCCACCCCTCCACTTT. Amino acid sequence: CAWMRQGVQNPPLHF.

This clone was seen a few times. The chain combines TRBV5-4 with TRBJ1-5; the match to TRBD1 covers 7 bases. Germline V lookup: CDR1 SGHNT, CDR2 YYREEE (reference sequence). Trimming at V came to 4 bases and at J to 2 bases, leaving 9 bases not matched to a gene. The CDR3 sequence is 16 residues long. The CDR3 coding sequence is TGTGCCAGCAGCAAAACAGGGGTTAGTGGCAATCAGCCCCAGCATTTT. Its translation: CASSKTGVSGNQPQHF.

The chain carries TRBV28 and TRBJ1-5; 7 bases map to TRBD1. The CDR3 contains 15 residues. Trimming cost V 2 bases and J 4 bases; bases outside gene matches: 5. In germline, CDR1 is MDHEN, CDR2 SYDVKM. The CDR3 loop is CASSLRGLPNQPQHF. As DNA, the CDR3 is TGTGCCAGCAGTTTAAGGGGGCTACCAAATCAGCCCCAGCATTTT.

The chain recombines TRBV6-5 with TRBJ1-2, with 7 bases aligning to TRBD1. After removal of 4 bases from V and 4 bases from J, the junction contained 9 bases not matched to a gene. Germline assignment: CDR1 MNHEY and CDR2 SVGAGI. This CDR3 comprises 15 residues. The CDR3 DNA reads as TGTGCCAGCAGTTTGAGGGACAGAGAAGTCTATGGCTACACCTTC. This encodes CASSLRDREVYGYTF.

The V and J genes are TRBV18 and TRBJ2-6; TRBD1 is a possible D gene (5 bases). Per the germline V gene, CDR1 is KGHSH and CDR2 is LQKENI. With 3 bases removed from V and 0 bases from J, the gap between germline ends came to 12 bases. This CDR3 spans 17 amino acids. CDR3 sequence: CASSPVQELSGANVLTF. CDR3 DNA: TGTGCCAGCTCACCGGTACAGGAGCTCTCTGGGGCCAACGTCCTGACTTTC.

The chain couples TRBV30 to TRBJ2-3; 10 nucleotides agree with TRBD1. CDR1 GTSNPN and CDR2 SVGIG come from the germline V gene (reference sequence). The CDR3 runs 16 residues. Trimming removed 0 bases from V and 2 bases from J; junction bases left unmatched: 5. The CDR3 protein is CAWSVLGQGVTDTQYF. CDR3 nucleotides: TGTGCCTGGAGTGTATTAGGACAGGGGGTCACAGATACGCAGTATTTT.

The rearrangement links TRBV3-1 (or the pseudogene TRBV3-2) to TRBJ1-3; the match to TRBD1 covers 7 bases. The CDR3 has 16 amino acids. Germline V gene sequence: CDR1 LGHDT, CDR2 YNNKEL (reference sequence). With 3 bases clipped from V and 0 bases from J, the junction kept 5 bases outside the gene matches. This CDR3 is CASSQGGQTSGNTIYF. DNA of the CDR3: TGTGCCAGCAGCCAGGGGGGACAGACCTCTGGAAACACCATATATTTT.

The V call is TRBV2, the J call TRBJ1-2; D may be TRBD1 (5 bases). With 4 bases removed from V and 7 bases from J, the gap between germline ends came to 13 bases. The CDR3 has 13 residues. The germline V gene has CDR1 SNHLY and CDR2 FYNNEI. The CDR3 DNA reads as TGTGCCAGCAGTGGGGGCCCTTTTCCTGGCTACACCTTC. Encoded protein: CASSGGPFPGYTF.

This clone has a single count. V gene TRBV24-1 combines with J gene TRBJ2-1, with 7 bases that match TRBD1. J gave up 2 bases and V 2 bases, and 2 bases lay outside the gene matches. Germline V lookup: CDR1 KGHDR, CDR2 SFDVKD. The CDR3 is made up of 15 amino acids. The CDR3: CATSDSRGPYNEQFF. DNA for the CDR3: TGTGCCACCAGTGATTCTAGGGGGCCCTACAATGAGCAGTTCTTC.

The rearrangement links TRBV7-8 to TRBJ2-2; TRBD1 matches 7 bases. This CDR3 has 16 amino acids. Germline lookup yields CDR1 SGHVS and CDR2 FQNEAQ. Losses at the gene ends were 7 bases for V and 1 base for J; bases not matched to a gene: 9. The CDR3 coding sequence is TGTGCCAGCACCCTAAGGGGGCAGGGGAACACCGGGGAGCTGTTTTTT. Encoded protein: CASTLRGQGNTGELFF.

This chain links TRBV28 with TRBJ1-1, with a possible D match to TRBD1 (6 bases). The CDR3 has 18 residues. In germline, CDR1 is MDHEN, CDR2 SYDVKM. V dropped 7 bases and J dropped 6 bases, with 30 bases sitting between them. CDR3 nucleotides: TGTGCCAGCACCCTTTTCTTACTGGGAGGGGGTTTGACGGCTGAAGCTTTCTTT. Protein: CASTLFLLGGGLTAEAFF.

This clone turned up a few times. V gene TRBV6-1 combines with J gene TRBJ2-1, with 10 bases identical to TRBD2. The length of the CDR3 is 15 residues. The V gene end was trimmed by 1 base and the J gene end by 7 bases; junction bases not matched to a gene: 4. CDR1 and CDR2 from the germline V gene are MNHNS and SASEGT. CDR3 sequence: CASSEGAGGPNEQFF. CDR3 coding DNA: TGTGCCAGCAGTGAAGGAGCGGGGGGGCCAAATGAGCAGTTCTTC.

CDR3 bases: TGTGCCAGCAGTTCGGAGGGAGGCACTGAAAAACTGTTTTTT. Translating it yields CASSSEGGTEKLFF. The chain joins TRBV9 to TRBJ1-4; no clear D. This CDR3 has 14 amino acids. The germline V gene has CDR1 SGDLS and CDR2 YYNGEE. The V end was cut by 5 bases, the J end by 7 bases, with 15 bases between.

V is TRBV6-1 and J is TRBJ1-2, with D uncertain. The CDR3 sequence is 12 residues long. Germline CDR1 and CDR2: MNHNS and SASEGT. V lost 2 bases and J 6 bases, leaving 7 bases between the germline ends. Here the CDR3 DNA reads TGTGCCAGCAGTGAACGCGGGAATGGCTACACCTTC. Residues: CASSERGNGYTF.

The V call is TRBV19, the J call TRBJ1-1; perhaps TRBD1 as D (5 bases). The ends were cut back, 8 bases at V and 7 bases at J, with 20 bases in the middle. Germline V gene lookup returns CDR1 LNHDA and CDR2 SQIVND (reference sequence). The CDR3 runs 14 residues. This chain's CDR3 is CASGEETGRIEAFF. Here the CDR3 DNA reads TGTGCCAGTGGTGAGGAAACAGGCCGGATTGAAGCTTTCTTT.

This chain connects TRBV19 to TRBJ2-2; the match to TRBD1 covers 9 bases. The germline V gene has CDR1 LNHDA and CDR2 SQIVND (reference sequence). The trim removed 8 bases at V and 4 bases at J, leaving 8 bases unmatched. The CDR3 spans 15 residues. The CDR3 spells CASGRGQGSTGELFF. The CDR3 DNA follows: TGTGCCAGTGGTCGGGGACAGGGCTCCACCGGGGAGCTGTTTTTT.

The chain has TRBV5-4 and TRBJ1-4; no clear D. The CDR3 is 15 residues long. Germline V gene sequence: CDR1 SGHNT, CDR2 YYREEE (reference sequence). V gave up 0 bases and J gave up 2 bases, with 8 bases separating them. CDR3 bases: TGTGCCAGCAGCTTGGGGTCCAGGACTAATGAAAAACTGTTTTTT. It translates to CASSLGSRTNEKLFF.

The gene calls are TRBV27 and TRBJ1-6, with no clear D. V lost 3 bases and J lost 0, with 6 bases in between. Germline assignment: CDR1 MNHEY and CDR2 SMNVEV (reference sequence). The CDR3 covers 15 residues. The CDR3 DNA is TGTGCCAGCAGTTTTGGCTTCTCCTATAATTCACCCCTCCACTTT. It is translated as CASSFGFSYNSPLHF.

This chain uses TRBV2 with TRBJ1-5, with 7 bases aligning to TRBD1. The junction had 3 bases not matched to a gene; V was cut back by 5 bases and J by 2 bases. From germline, CDR1 is SNHLY and CDR2 FYNNEI. The CDR3 totals 14 residues. This CDR3 is CASSSQGGNQPQHF. The CDR3 nucleotides are TGTGCCAGCAGTAGCCAGGGGGGCAATCAGCCCCAGCATTTT.